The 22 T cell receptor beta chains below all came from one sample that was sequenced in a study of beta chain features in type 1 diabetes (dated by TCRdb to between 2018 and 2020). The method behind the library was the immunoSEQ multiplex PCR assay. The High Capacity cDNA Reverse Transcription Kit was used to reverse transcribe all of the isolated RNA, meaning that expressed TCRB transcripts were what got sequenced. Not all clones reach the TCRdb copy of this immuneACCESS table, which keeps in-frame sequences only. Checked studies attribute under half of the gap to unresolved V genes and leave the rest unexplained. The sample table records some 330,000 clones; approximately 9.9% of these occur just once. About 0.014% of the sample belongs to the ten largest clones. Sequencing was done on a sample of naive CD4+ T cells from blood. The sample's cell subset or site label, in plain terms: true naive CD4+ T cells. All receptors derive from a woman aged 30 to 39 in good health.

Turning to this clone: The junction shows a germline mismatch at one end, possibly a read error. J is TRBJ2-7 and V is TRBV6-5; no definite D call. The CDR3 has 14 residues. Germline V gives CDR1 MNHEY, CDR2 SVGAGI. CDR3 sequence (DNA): TGTGCCAGCGGTTACCGTAGCTACACCTACGAGCAGTACTTC. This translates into CASGYRSYTYEQYF.

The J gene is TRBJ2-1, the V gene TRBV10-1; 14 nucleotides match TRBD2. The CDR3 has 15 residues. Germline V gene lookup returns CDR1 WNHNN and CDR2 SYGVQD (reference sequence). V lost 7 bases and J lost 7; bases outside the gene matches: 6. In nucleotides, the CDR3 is TGCGCCAGCAAGACGGGACTAGCGGGAGAGAATGAGCAGTTCTTC. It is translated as CASKTGLAGENEQFF.

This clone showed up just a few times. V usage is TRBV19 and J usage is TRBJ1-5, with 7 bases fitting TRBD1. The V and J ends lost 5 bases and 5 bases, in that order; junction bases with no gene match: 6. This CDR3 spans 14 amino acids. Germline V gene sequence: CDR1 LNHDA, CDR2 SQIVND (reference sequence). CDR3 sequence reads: CASSWTGGYQPQHF. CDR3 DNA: TGTGCCAGTAGTTGGACAGGAGGATATCAGCCCCAGCATTTT.

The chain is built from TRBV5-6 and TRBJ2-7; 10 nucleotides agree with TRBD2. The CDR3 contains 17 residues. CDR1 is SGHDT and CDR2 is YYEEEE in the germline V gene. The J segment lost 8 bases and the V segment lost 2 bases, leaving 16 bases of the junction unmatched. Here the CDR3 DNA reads TGTGCCAGCAGCTTAGACCAGACTAGCGGGCGAACCCTGCAGCAGTACTTC. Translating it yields CASSLDQTSGRTLQQYF.

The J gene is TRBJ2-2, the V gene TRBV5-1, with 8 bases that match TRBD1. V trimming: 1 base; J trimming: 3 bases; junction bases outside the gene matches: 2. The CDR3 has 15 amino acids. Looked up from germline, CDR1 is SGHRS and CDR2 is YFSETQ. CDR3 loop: CASSLQGQDTGELFF. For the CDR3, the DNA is TGCGCCAGCAGCTTGCAGGGACAGGACACCGGGGAGCTGTTTTTT.

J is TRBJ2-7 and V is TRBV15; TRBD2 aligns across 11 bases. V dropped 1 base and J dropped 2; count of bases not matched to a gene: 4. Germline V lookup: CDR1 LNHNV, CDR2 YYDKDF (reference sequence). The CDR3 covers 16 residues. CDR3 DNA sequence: TGTGCCACCAGCAGAGGACCGACTAGCGGGGCCTACGAGCAGTACTTC. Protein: CATSRGPTSGAYEQYF.

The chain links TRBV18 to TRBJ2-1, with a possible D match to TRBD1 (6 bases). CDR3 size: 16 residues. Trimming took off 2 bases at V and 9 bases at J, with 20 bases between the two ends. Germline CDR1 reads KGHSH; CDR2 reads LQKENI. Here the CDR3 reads CASSPSVGHLMAEQFF. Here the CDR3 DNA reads TGTGCCAGCTCACCATCCGTGGGACATCTTATGGCTGAGCAGTTCTTC.

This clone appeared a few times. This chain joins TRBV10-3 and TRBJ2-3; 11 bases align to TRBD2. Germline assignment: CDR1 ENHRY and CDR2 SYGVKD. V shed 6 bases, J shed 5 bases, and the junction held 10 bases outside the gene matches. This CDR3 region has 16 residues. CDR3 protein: CAISQTSGAAGDTQYF. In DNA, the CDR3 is TGTGCCATCAGCCAGACTAGCGGGGCAGCGGGAGATACGCAGTATTTT.

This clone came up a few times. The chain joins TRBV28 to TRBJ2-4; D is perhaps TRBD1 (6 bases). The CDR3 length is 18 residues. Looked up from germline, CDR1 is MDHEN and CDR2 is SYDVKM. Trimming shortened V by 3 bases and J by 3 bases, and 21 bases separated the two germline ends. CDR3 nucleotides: TGTGCCAGCAGTTTGGGCAGGGGATCTGGCGTAGACAAAAACATTCAGTACTTC. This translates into CASSLGRGSGVDKNIQYF.

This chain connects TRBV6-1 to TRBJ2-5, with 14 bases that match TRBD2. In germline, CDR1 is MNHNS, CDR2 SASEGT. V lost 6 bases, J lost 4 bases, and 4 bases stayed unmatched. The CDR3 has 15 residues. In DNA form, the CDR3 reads TGTGCCAGCAGGGGGACTAGCGGGAGAACAGAGACCCAGTACTTC. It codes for CASRGTSGRTETQYF.

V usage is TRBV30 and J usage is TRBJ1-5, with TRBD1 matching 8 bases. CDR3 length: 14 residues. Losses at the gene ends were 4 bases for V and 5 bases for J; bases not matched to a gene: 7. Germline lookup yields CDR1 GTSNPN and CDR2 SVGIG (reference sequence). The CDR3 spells CAWTPGGLDQPQHF. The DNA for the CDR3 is TGTGCCTGGACCCCAGGGGGCCTCGATCAGCCCCAGCATTTT. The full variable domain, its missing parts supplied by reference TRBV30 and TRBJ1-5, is SQTIHQWPATLVQPVGSPLSLECTVEGTSNPNLYWYRQAAGRGLQLLFYSVGIGQISSEVPQNLSASRPQDRQFILSSKKLLLSDSGFYLCAWTPGGLDQPQHFGDGTRLSIL.

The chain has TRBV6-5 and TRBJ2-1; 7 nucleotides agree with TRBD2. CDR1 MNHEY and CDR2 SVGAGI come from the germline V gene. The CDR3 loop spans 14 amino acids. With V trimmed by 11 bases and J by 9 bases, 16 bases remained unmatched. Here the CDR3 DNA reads TGTGCCTCGACACTCGGGGGGAACCACGCTGAGCAGTTCTTC. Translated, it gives CASTLGGNHAEQFF.

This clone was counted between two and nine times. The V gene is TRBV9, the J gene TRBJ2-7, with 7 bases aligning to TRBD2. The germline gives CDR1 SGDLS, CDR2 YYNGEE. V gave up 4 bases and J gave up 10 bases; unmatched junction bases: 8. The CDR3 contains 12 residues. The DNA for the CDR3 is TGTGCCAGCAGCCCAGCCGGACTAGTACAGTACTTC. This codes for CASSPAGLVQYF.

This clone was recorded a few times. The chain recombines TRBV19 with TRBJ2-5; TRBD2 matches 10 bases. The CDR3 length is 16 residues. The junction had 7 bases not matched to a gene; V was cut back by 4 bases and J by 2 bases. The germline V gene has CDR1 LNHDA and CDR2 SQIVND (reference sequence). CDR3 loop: CASSTPLAGGQETQYF. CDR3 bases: TGTGCCAGTAGTACACCCTTAGCGGGAGGACAAGAGACCCAGTACTTC. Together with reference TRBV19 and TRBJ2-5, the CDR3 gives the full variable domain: DGGITQSPKYLFRKEGQNVTLSCEQNLNHDAMYWYRQDPGQGLRLIYYSQIVNDFQKGDIAEGYSVSREKKESFPLTVTSAQKNPTAFYLCASSTPLAGGQETQYFGPGTRLLVL.

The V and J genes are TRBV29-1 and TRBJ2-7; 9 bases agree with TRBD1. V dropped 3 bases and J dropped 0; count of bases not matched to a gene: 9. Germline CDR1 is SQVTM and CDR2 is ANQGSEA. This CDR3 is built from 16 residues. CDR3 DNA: TGCAGCGTTGATATAGGCCGGGACAGGGTCTCCTACGAGCAGTACTTC. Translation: CSVDIGRDRVSYEQYF.

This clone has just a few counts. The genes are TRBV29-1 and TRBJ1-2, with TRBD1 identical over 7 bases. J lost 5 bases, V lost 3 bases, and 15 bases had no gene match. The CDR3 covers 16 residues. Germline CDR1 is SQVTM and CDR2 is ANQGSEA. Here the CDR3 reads CSVDDRATGPGYGYTF. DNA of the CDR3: TGCAGCGTTGACGATAGGGCGACAGGGCCCGGGTATGGCTACACCTTC.

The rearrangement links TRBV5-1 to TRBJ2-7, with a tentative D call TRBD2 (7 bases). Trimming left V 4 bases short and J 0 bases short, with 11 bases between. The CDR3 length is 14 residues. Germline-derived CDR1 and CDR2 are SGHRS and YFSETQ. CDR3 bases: TGCGCCAGCAGCCCGGGGGGCAACTCCTACGAGCAGTACTTC. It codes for CASSPGGNSYEQYF.

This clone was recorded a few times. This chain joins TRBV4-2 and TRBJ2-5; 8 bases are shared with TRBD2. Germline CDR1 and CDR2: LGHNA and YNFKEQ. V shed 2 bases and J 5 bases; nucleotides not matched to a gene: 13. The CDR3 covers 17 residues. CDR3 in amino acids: CASSQSSLGLDGETQYF. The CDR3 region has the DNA TGTGCCAGCAGCCAATCAAGCCTGGGACTAGATGGTGAGACCCAGTACTTC.

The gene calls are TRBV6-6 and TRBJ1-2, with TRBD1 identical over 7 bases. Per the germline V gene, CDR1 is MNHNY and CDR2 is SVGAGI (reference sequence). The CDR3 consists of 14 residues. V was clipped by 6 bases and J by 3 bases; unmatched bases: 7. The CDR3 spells CASRTGVGDYGYTF. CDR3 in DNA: TGTGCCAGCAGAACAGGGGTTGGCGACTATGGCTACACCTTC.

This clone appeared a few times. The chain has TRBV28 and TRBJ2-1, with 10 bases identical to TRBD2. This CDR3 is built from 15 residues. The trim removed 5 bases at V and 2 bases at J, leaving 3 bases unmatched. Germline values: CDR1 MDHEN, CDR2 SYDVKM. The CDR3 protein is CASSKAGGPYNEQFF. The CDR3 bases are TGTGCCAGCAGTAAAGCGGGAGGGCCCTACAATGAGCAGTTCTTC.

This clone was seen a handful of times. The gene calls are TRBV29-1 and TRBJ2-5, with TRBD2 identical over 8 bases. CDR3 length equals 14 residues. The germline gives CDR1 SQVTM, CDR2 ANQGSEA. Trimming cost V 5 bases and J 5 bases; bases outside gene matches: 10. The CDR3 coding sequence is TGCAGCGTTACACGGGAGGGCCGGGAGGAGACCCAGTACTTC. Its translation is CSVTREGREETQYF.

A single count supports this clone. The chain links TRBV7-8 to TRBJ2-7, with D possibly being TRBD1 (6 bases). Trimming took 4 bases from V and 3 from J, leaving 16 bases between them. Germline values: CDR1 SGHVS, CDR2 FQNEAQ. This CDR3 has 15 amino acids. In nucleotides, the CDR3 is TGTGCCAGCAGCTCCAGGGGAAAAAGGGGCTACGAGCAGTACTTC. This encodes CASSSRGKRGYEQYF.